These 2 T cell receptor beta chains share one sample of origin, sequenced in a study of cytomegalovirus exposure and HLA in healthy donors. PCR employed 60 Vbeta and 13 Jbeta primers. The method was immunoSEQ multiplex PCR; TCRdb's version includes in-frame clones alone and lacks a portion of them. The profile shows 110,000 or so clones, 70% to 85% of them singletons. Specimen: PBMCs. These receptors were collected from a woman between 18 and 29 years old in good health and CMV-seronegative.

The V call is TRBV11-1, the J call TRBJ1-2; D is possibly TRBD1 (6 bases). CDR3 length: 16 amino acids. The V gene lost 0 bases and the J gene lost 5 bases, with 16 bases spanning the gap. Germline V CDR1 and CDR2: SGHAT, FQDESV (reference sequence). This CDR3 reads CASSLAAGGPDYGYTF. CDR3 nucleotide sequence: TGTGCCAGCAGCTTAGCGGCGGGGGGGCCCGATTATGGCTACACCTTC.

The V call is TRBV9, the J call TRBJ2-5, with D possibly matching TRBD2 (7 bases). V was trimmed by 4 bases and J by 1 base, leaving 14 bases between them. The CDR3 runs to 15 residues. From germline, CDR1 is SGDLS and CDR2 YYNGEE. CDR3 nucleotides: TGTGCCAGCAGCCTCCAGGGGAGGGCCCAAGAGACCCAGTACTTC. It encodes CASSLQGRAQETQYF.